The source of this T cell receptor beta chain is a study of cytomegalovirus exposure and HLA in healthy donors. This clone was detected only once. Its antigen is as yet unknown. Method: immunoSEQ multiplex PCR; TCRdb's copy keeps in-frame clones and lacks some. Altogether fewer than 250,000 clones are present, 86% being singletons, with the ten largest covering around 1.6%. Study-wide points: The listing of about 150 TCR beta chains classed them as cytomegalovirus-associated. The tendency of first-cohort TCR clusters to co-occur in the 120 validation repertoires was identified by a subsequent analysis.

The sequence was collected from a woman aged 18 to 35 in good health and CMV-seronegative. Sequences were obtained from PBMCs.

The DNA for the CDR3 is TGTGCCAGCAGCTTAGCTAAACTTAGAGGGACAGGTGAGGCCATGAACACTGAAGCTTTCTTT. Translation gives CASSLAKLRGTGEAMNTEAFF. The chain links TRBV7-6 to TRBJ1-1; TRBD1 agrees at 8 bases. The V gene end was trimmed by 0 bases and the J gene end by 0 bases; junction bases not matched to a gene: 18. This CDR3 spans 21 amino acids. From germline, CDR1 is SGHVS and CDR2 FNYEAQ. The full variable domain, rest sourced from reference TRBV7-6 and TRBJ1-1, is GAGVSQSPRYKVTKRGQDVALRCDPISGHVSLYWYRQALGQGPEFLTYFNYEAQQDKSGLPNDRFSAERPEGSISTLTIQRTEQRDSAMYRCASSLAKLRGTGEAMNTEAFFGQGTRLTVV.